These T cell receptor beta chains were read from a single sample in a study of tumor-infiltrating lymphocytes in localized non-small cell lung cancer. Assay used: immunoSEQ multiplex PCR; TCRdb lists only in-frame clones, some missing. The sample lists 15,000 to 20,000 clones; around three quarters were seen once. Sequencing was performed on lung tumor tissue. The receptors here all came from a human donor with non-small cell lung cancer. Both conserved end residues are part of each CDR3. Fields, in order: J gene, V gene, clone size, CDR3 length, CDR3 protein. Only part of the rows carry a size: once, few, many, or a class if the clone is expanded.

J gene: TRBJ1-1; V gene: TRBV29-1; clone size: few; CDR3 length: 10; CDR3 protein: CSVENTEAFF
J gene: TRBJ2-7; V gene: TRBV2; clone size: once; CDR3 length: 13; CDR3 protein: CATNRDVGYEQYF
J gene: TRBJ1-6; V gene: TRBV5-4; clone size: .; CDR3 length: 16; CDR3 protein: CASSPGEKGYNSPLHF
J gene: TRBJ2-5; V gene: TRBV28; clone size: .; CDR3 length: 16; CDR3 protein: CASSLSDGGTKETQYF
J gene: TRBJ2-1; V gene: TRBV19; clone size: .; CDR3 length: 15; CDR3 protein: CASSRASVRANEQFF
J gene: TRBJ1-2; V gene: TRBV5-6; clone size: .; CDR3 length: 15; CDR3 protein: CASSNGPSGGYGYTF
J gene: TRBJ2-7; V gene: TRBV6-1; clone size: .; CDR3 length: 15; CDR3 protein: CASSVVTVGSYEQYF
J gene: TRBJ2-2; V gene: TRBV19; clone size: .; CDR3 length: 13; CDR3 protein: CASRGGKAGELFF
J gene: TRBJ1-2; V gene: TRBV4-1; clone size: .; CDR3 length: 17; CDR3 protein: CASSQDGGGPTSDGYTF
J gene: TRBJ1-3; V gene: TRBV7-9; clone size: .; CDR3 length: 16; CDR3 protein: CASGRMRLDSGNTIYF
J gene: TRBJ1-3; V gene: TRBV11-2; clone size: .; CDR3 length: 16; CDR3 protein: CASSNLKGQGGNTIYF
J gene: TRBJ1-2; V gene: TRBV7-2; clone size: .; CDR3 length: 11; CDR3 protein: CASSLPGGYTF
J gene: TRBJ2-3; V gene: TRBV29-1; clone size: .; CDR3 length: 15; CDR3 protein: CSVTGTGGGTDTQYF
J gene: TRBJ1-2; V gene: TRBV28; clone size: .; CDR3 length: 15; CDR3 protein: CASSFVVTGLYGYTF
J gene: TRBJ1-1; V gene: TRBV6-6; clone size: .; CDR3 length: 14; CDR3 protein: CASSYRATGTEAFF
J gene: TRBJ2-2; V gene: TRBV20-1; clone size: once; CDR3 length: 11; CDR3 protein: CSARGLGELFF
J gene: TRBJ2-3; V gene: TRBV28; clone size: once; CDR3 length: 13; CDR3 protein: CASSPGLPGTQYF
J gene: TRBJ2-7; V gene: TRBV9; clone size: .; CDR3 length: 15; CDR3 protein: CASSVEGTPAYEQYF
J gene: TRBJ1-5; V gene: TRBV19; clone size: few; CDR3 length: 15; CDR3 protein: CASSIEDRGGQPQHF
J gene: TRBJ1-1; V gene: TRBV4-1; clone size: .; CDR3 length: 14; CDR3 protein: CASSHPGGRTEAFF
J gene: TRBJ1-1; V gene: TRBV7-8; clone size: .; CDR3 length: 14; CDR3 protein: CASRPPQGNTEAFF
J gene: TRBJ1-5; V gene: TRBV2; clone size: .; CDR3 length: 13; CDR3 protein: CASSTTGGQPQHF
J gene: TRBJ1-1; V gene: TRBV7-2; clone size: .; CDR3 length: 14; CDR3 protein: CASSPTRRHTEAFF
J gene: TRBJ2-2; V gene: TRBV7-9; clone size: .; CDR3 length: 16; CDR3 protein: CASRRPGLAGPGELFF
J gene: TRBJ2-2; V gene: TRBV5-8; clone size: .; CDR3 length: 14; CDR3 protein: CASSPGQRTGELFF
J gene: TRBJ1-1; V gene: TRBV9; clone size: few; CDR3 length: 14; CDR3 protein: CASSVGEGITEAFF
J gene: TRBJ2-5; V gene: TRBV6-5; clone size: .; CDR3 length: 13; CDR3 protein: CASSYFPTGTQYF
J gene: TRBJ1-1; V gene: TRBV7-2; clone size: .; CDR3 length: 14; CDR3 protein: CASSHSRVNTEAFF
J gene: TRBJ1-1; V gene: TRBV27; clone size: .; CDR3 length: 17; CDR3 protein: CASSPTGRPRGNTEAFF
J gene: TRBJ2-3; V gene: TRBV6-5; clone size: .; CDR3 length: 11; CDR3 protein: CASSLYGTQYF
J gene: TRBJ1-3; V gene: TRBV30; clone size: .; CDR3 length: 14; CDR3 protein: CAWSPPGGRNTIYF
J gene: TRBJ2-2; V gene: TRBV12-5; clone size: few; CDR3 length: 15; CDR3 protein: CASARGEKNTGELFF
J gene: TRBJ2-1; V gene: TRBV7-3; clone size: .; CDR3 length: 15; CDR3 protein: CASSSQKSSYNEQFF
J gene: TRBJ2-7; V gene: TRBV11-2; clone size: .; CDR3 length: 15; CDR3 protein: CASSNRVGPAYEQYF
J gene: TRBJ2-2; V gene: TRBV6-1; clone size: .; CDR3 length: 15; CDR3 protein: CASRLGTENTGELFF
J gene: TRBJ1-5; V gene: TRBV6-4; clone size: .; CDR3 length: 15; CDR3 protein: CASSGDLQPNQPQHF
J gene: TRBJ2-1; V gene: TRBV5-5; clone size: .; CDR3 length: 14; CDR3 protein: CASSLAGSYNEQFF
J gene: TRBJ2-7; V gene: TRBV19; clone size: .; CDR3 length: 14; CDR3 protein: CASTRTYGRDEQYF
J gene: TRBJ1-1; V gene: TRBV9; clone size: .; CDR3 length: 15; CDR3 protein: CASSVVDRGHTEAFF
J gene: TRBJ2-1; V gene: TRBV7-3; clone size: .; CDR3 length: 17; CDR3 protein: CASSLNRGGGTHNEQFF
J gene: TRBJ2-1; V gene: TRBV7-2; clone size: .; CDR3 length: 15; CDR3 protein: CASSSTSGSRDEQFF
J gene: TRBJ2-1; V gene: TRBV5-5; clone size: .; CDR3 length: 15; CDR3 protein: CASSARDGRDGEQFF
J gene: TRBJ1-1; V gene: TRBV19; clone size: .; CDR3 length: 14; CDR3 protein: CASSHQGINTEAFF
J gene: TRBJ2-3; V gene: TRBV9; clone size: .; CDR3 length: 15; CDR3 protein: CASSVTGLAVDTQYF
J gene: TRBJ2-3; V gene: TRBV7-2; clone size: .; CDR3 length: 16; CDR3 protein: CASSPRQGGDTDTQYF
J gene: TRBJ1-4; V gene: TRBV5-1; clone size: .; CDR3 length: 14; CDR3 protein: CASRRGGTNEKLFF
J gene: TRBJ2-1; V gene: TRBV18; clone size: .; CDR3 length: 15; CDR3 protein: CASSKPPDSYNEQFF
J gene: TRBJ1-5; V gene: TRBV28; clone size: .; CDR3 length: 15; CDR3 protein: CASSLYQYSNQPQHF
J gene: TRBJ2-1; V gene: TRBV7-2; clone size: once; CDR3 length: 15; CDR3 protein: CASSLSFRDGNEQFF
J gene: TRBJ1-1; V gene: TRBV9; clone size: .; CDR3 length: 12; CDR3 protein: CASSGRGTEAFF
J gene: TRBJ1-6; V gene: TRBV6-5; clone size: .; CDR3 length: 13; CDR3 protein: CASSYSQASPLHF
J gene: TRBJ1-2; V gene: TRBV6-5; clone size: .; CDR3 length: 15; CDR3 protein: CASSYSDRGNYGYTF
J gene: TRBJ2-3; V gene: TRBV15; clone size: .; CDR3 length: 17; CDR3 protein: CATSRGLAGGSTDTQYF
J gene: TRBJ2-7; V gene: TRBV5-8; clone size: .; CDR3 length: 17; CDR3 protein: CASSSQKSTGEARGQYF
J gene: TRBJ1-1; V gene: TRBV5-6; clone size: .; CDR3 length: 13; CDR3 protein: CASSLAGVTEAFF